The TCR beta chain under discussion was sequenced for a study of cytomegalovirus exposure and HLA in healthy donors. Findings and caveats of the study: Many donors carried some public TCRs, although rarity characterized most TCR sequences.

This PCR relied on a set of 60 Vbeta primers and 13 Jbeta primers. Method: immunoSEQ multiplex PCR; TCRdb's copy keeps in-frame clones and lacks some. Altogether fewer than 200,000 clones are present, about 75% being singletons, with the ten largest covering roughly 7.3%. J was trimmed by 0 bases and V by 2 bases; bases with no gene match: 6. This CDR3 is 17 amino acids long. Germline lookup yields CDR1 SGHAT and CDR2 FQNNGV. With regard to this clone: Its specificity is unknown.

J is TRBJ2-3 and V is TRBV11-2; 9 bases map to TRBD2. This TCR derives from a male donor in good health and CMV-seropositive. The source material was PBMCs. The CDR3, as DNA: TGTGCCAGCAGCTTATCGTTAGCGGGGGCTAGCACAGATACGCAGTATTTT. Its protein is CASSLSLAGASTDTQYF.